The clone carrying this TCR beta chain was counted a few times. How the authors handled the data: Researchers report that nucleated cell counts were estimated from reference gene primer amplification. TCRdb's copy holds only in-frame clones and misses some; the assay was immunoSEQ multiplex PCR. V, J and clone size are taken as reported in that table, and D and trimming were inferred from the DNA itself. The repertoire holds about 59,000 clones, roughly 85% seen once, with about 3% in the top ten. The data were taken from a study of blood T cell repertoires in COVID-19. On the study more broadly: Collection of acute and convalescent COVID-19 samples took place in the United States, Italy and Spain. In each case, the material was cDNA or gDNA derived from T cells, B-cell-depleted T cells, or PBMCs.

Per germline, CDR1 SGHAT and CDR2 FQNNGV. With 5 bases removed from V and 5 bases from J, the gap between germline ends came to 12 bases. The CDR3 loop spans 13 amino acids. This TCR was recovered from a man aged 55 to 70 with acute or convalescent COVID-19. The chain employs TRBV11-2 and TRBJ1-2; D perhaps matches TRBD1 (5 bases). The sequenced sample was peripheral blood. The CDR3 bases are TGTGCCAGCAGCCAGAAGGGGCCATATGGCTACACCTTC. It yields the protein CASSQKGPYGYTF.